Listed here are 18 T cell receptor beta chains from one sample, sequenced in a study of shared clonotypes between healthy human individuals. Sequencing was performed with immunoSEQ multiplex PCR; in TCRdb, only in-frame clones are kept and a portion is missing. Of around 500,000 clones in the sample, 76% were seen once. Sample: PBMCs. The receptor source for this set is a woman aged 40 to 50 in good health. Some clones in this sample may be carry-over from other donors' samples.

The chain joins TRBV7-2 to TRBJ2-1; 10 nucleotides match TRBD2. Germline V CDR1 and CDR2: SGHTA, FQGNSA. The CDR3 extends over 17 amino acids. The junction had 11 bases not matched to a gene; V was cut back by 2 bases and J by 7 bases. CDR3 bases: TGTGCCAGCAGCTTAAATCCCCCACGGACTAGCGGTAATGAGCAGTTCTTC. Residues: CASSLNPPRTSGNEQFF.

About this clone: The sample has other DNA sequences that encode this CDR3 too. The chain has TRBV5-1 and TRBJ1-1; tentatively, D is TRBD1 (5 bases). Trimming removed 0 bases at V and 4 bases at J, with 13 bases between. Per the germline V gene, CDR1 is SGHRS and CDR2 is YFSETQ. The CDR3 has 15 amino acids. CDR3 amino acids: CASSLAQGAGTEAFF. The CDR3 nucleotides read TGCGCCAGCAGCTTGGCCCAAGGGGCGGGCACTGAAGCTTTCTTT. Based on the CDR3 plus reference TRBV5-1 and TRBJ1-1, the full variable domain is KAGVTQTPRYLIKTRGQQVTLSCSPISGHRSVSWYQQTPGQGLQFLFEYFSETQRNKGNFPGRFSGRQFSNSRSEMNVSTLELGDSALYLCASSLAQGAGTEAFFGQGTRLTVV.

A few counts support this clone. V usage is TRBV6-5 and J usage is TRBJ2-4; 7 nucleotides match TRBD2. The CDR3 runs to 15 residues. The V segment lost 2 bases and the J segment 4 bases; nucleotides outside the gene matches: 5. Germline CDR1 and CDR2: MNHEY and SVGAGI. DNA for the CDR3: TGTGCCAGCAGTTACCGGCGGGAGAAGAAAAACATTCAGTACTTC. Residues: CASSYRREKKNIQYF.

V gene TRBV10-3 combines with J gene TRBJ2-1; 7 nucleotides match TRBD1. In germline, CDR1 is ENHRY, CDR2 SYGVKD. V shed 3 bases, J shed 3 bases, and the junction held 8 bases outside the gene matches. The CDR3 length is 16 residues. CDR3 residues: CAISEQLGQVYNEQFF. CDR3 bases: TGTGCCATCAGTGAACAGTTAGGACAGGTCTACAATGAGCAGTTCTTC.

The rearrangement links TRBV4-2 to TRBJ2-2; no firm D call. The length of the CDR3 is 16 residues. Trimming cost V 1 base and J 2 bases, with 11 bases left between them. The V gene's germline CDR1 is LGHNA and CDR2 YNFKEQ. CDR3 protein: CASSQGRGANTGELFF. The DNA of the CDR3 is TGTGCCAGCAGCCAAGGTCGCGGAGCTAACACCGGGGAGCTGTTTTTT.

The genes are TRBV6-4 and TRBJ2-2, with TRBD1 matching over 8 bases. The length of the CDR3 is 14 residues. After removal of 9 bases from V and 5 bases from J, the junction contained 8 bases not matched to a gene. Germline CDR1 reads MRHNA; CDR2 reads SNTAGT. CDR3 sequence reads: CARKRTGWTGELFF. DNA of the CDR3: TGTGCCAGAAAGCGGACAGGGTGGACCGGGGAGCTGTTTTTT.

The chain employs TRBV11-2 and TRBJ2-1; 11 bases fit TRBD2. From germline, CDR1 is SGHAT and CDR2 FQNNGV. J lost 7 bases, V lost 5 bases, and 7 bases had no gene match. The CDR3 has 15 amino acids. The chain's CDR3 is CASSPTGTSGNEQFF. CDR3 nucleotide sequence: TGTGCCAGCAGCCCCACCGGGACTAGCGGAAATGAGCAGTTCTTC.

The rearrangement links TRBV7-3 to TRBJ2-3; 7 bases match TRBD2. CDR1 is SGHTA and CDR2 is FQGTGA in the germline V gene. There are 16 residues in the CDR3. The trim removed 1 base at V and 1 base at J, leaving 5 bases unmatched. The CDR3 loop reads CASSLSGGLRTDTQYF. CDR3 coding DNA: TGTGCCAGCAGCTTAAGCGGGGGACTCCGCACAGATACGCAGTATTTT. Full variable domain (missing parts from reference TRBV7-3 and TRBJ2-3): GAGVSQTPSNKVTEKGKYVELRCDPISGHTALYWYRQSLGQGPEFLIYFQGTGAADDSGLPNDRFFAVRPEGSVSTLKIQRTERGDSAVYLCASSLSGGLRTDTQYFGPGTRLTVL.

A note on this clone: A far bigger clonotype differs at one base, so this is likely a read error. The genes are TRBV11-2 and TRBJ2-7, with TRBD2 as a possible D gene (6 bases). CDR1 and CDR2 (germline): SGHAT, FQNNGV. CDR3 length: 12 amino acids. The V gene lost 5 bases and the J gene lost 4 bases, with 9 bases spanning the gap. CDR3: CASSRRGYEQYF. The CDR3 DNA reads TGTGCCAGCAGCCGGCGGGGTTACGAGCAGTACTTC.

Comment on this clone: The sample carries other DNA sequences with the same CDR3. The chain uses TRBV18 and TRBJ2-6; D remains unclear. The V gene's germline CDR1 is KGHSH and CDR2 LQKENI. The CDR3 contains 15 residues. V was pared by 2 bases and J by 0 bases, with 5 bases between. CDR3 DNA: TGTGCCAGCTCACCAGTAGTCTCTGGGGCCAACGTCCTGACTTTC. This gives the protein CASSPVVSGANVLTF. Variable domain in full (rest from reference TRBV18 and TRBJ2-6): NAGVMQNPRHLVRRRGQEARLRCSPMKGHSHVYWYRQLPEEGLKFMVYLQKENIIDESGMPKERFSAEFPKEGPSILRIQQVVRGDSAAYFCASSPVVSGANVLTFGAGSRLTVL.

V gene TRBV5-1 combines with J gene TRBJ2-5; TRBD2 agrees at 10 bases. This CDR3 comprises 18 residues. J lost 4 bases, V lost 0 bases, and 12 bases had no gene match. Germline values: CDR1 SGHRS, CDR2 YFSETQ. CDR3 protein: CASSLGTLSGRAGETQYF. CDR3 DNA sequence: TGCGCCAGCAGCTTGGGAACTTTGAGCGGGAGGGCCGGAGAGACCCAGTACTTC.

The chain combines TRBV7-2 with TRBJ1-3, with 11 nucleotides matching TRBD1. The CDR3 has 14 residues. Trimming cost V 6 bases and J 8 bases; bases outside gene matches: 6. The germline CDR1 and CDR2 sequences are SGHTA and FQGNSA. The CDR3 loop reads CASRGQGVADTIYF. CDR3 nucleotide sequence: TGTGCCAGCAGGGGACAGGGGGTGGCGGACACCATATATTTT.

The chain recombines TRBV4-2 with TRBJ2-1; TRBD2 matches at 12 bases. The CDR3 contains 15 residues. V shed 5 bases and J 8 bases; nucleotides not matched to a gene: 7. CDR1 is LGHNA, CDR2 YNFKEQ, per germline. For the CDR3, the DNA is TGTGCCAGCAGCTCCGGACTAGCGGGATTGCATGAGCAGTTCTTC. Its protein product is CASSSGLAGLHEQFF.

The gene calls are TRBV5-6 and TRBJ2-3; D is possibly TRBD2 (5 bases). Trimming removed 3 bases from V and 0 bases from J, with 8 bases in between. This CDR3 contains 14 residues. Germline assignment: CDR1 SGHDT and CDR2 YYEEEE. Here the CDR3 reads CASSSGLSTDTQYF. The CDR3 nucleotides are TGTGCCAGCAGCTCCGGACTGAGCACAGATACGCAGTATTTT.

Comment on this clone: With a much larger clone just one base away, this may be a read error. V is TRBV7-6 and J is TRBJ2-5, with 7 bases matching TRBD1. Unmatched junction bases numbered 4, after V lost 5 bases and J lost 4 bases. The germline V gene has CDR1 SGHVS and CDR2 FNYEAQ. CDR3 length: 13 residues. CDR3 DNA: TGTGCCAGCAGCCCTCGACAGGGAGAGACCCAGTACTTC. Protein sequence: CASSPRQGETQYF.

This chain links TRBV7-9 with TRBJ2-7, with D maybe TRBD1 (6 bases). The ends were cut back, 5 bases at V and 6 bases at J, with 20 bases in the middle. The CDR3 covers 15 residues. The V gene's germline CDR1 is SEHNR and CDR2 FQNEAQ (reference sequence). The CDR3 sequence is CASSQGLGQNSEQYF. The CDR3 DNA reads as TGTGCCAGCAGCCAAGGGTTAGGACAGAATTCCGAGCAGTACTTC.

V usage is TRBV19 and J usage is TRBJ2-7; maybe TRBD2 (6 bases). Germline V gene data show CDR1 as LNHDA and CDR2 as SQIVND (reference sequence). The CDR3 runs to 15 residues. Trimming cost V 4 bases and J 3 bases, with 16 bases left between them. CDR3 sequence reads: CASSSGGQFFYEQYF. The DNA for the CDR3 is TGTGCCAGTAGTAGCGGAGGGCAGTTCTTCTACGAGCAGTACTTC.

The chain is built from TRBV18 and TRBJ1-2; 10 nucleotides agree with TRBD1. This CDR3 comprises 14 residues. Trimming cost V 6 bases and J 7 bases; bases outside gene matches: 8. From germline, CDR1 is KGHSH and CDR2 LQKENI. The CDR3 region has the DNA TGTGCCAGCTCGCGCGACCGGGACAGGGGTGGCTACACCTTC. Its protein product is CASSRDRDRGGYTF.